The TCR beta chain under discussion was sequenced for a study of cytomegalovirus exposure and HLA in healthy donors. At the level of the study: Of all 380 or so donors who were genotyped, about 84% belonged to the Caucasian-associated ancestry cluster. General study points: Across donors, sequencing depth was assumed by presence/absence analyses to be roughly uniform. CMV serostatus was the only immune exposure information that was available.

As to this clone: The target antigen is unknown.

This cohort consisted of healthy bone marrow donors. CDR3 size: 16 residues. Trimming cost V 2 bases and J 0 bases, with 13 bases left between them. Germline CDR1 KGHSH, CDR2 LQKENI. In the PCR, 60 Vbeta and 13 Jbeta primers were used. Some clones are missing from TCRdb's copy, which holds only in-frame ones; the method was immunoSEQ multiplex PCR. Among around 50,000 clones, just under 85% were seen once, and the ten largest hold around 1.5%. The chain joins TRBV18 to TRBJ1-1, with unresolved D. This clonotype was sampled from a man aged 35 to 55 in good health and CMV-seronegative. Sequencing was carried out using PBMCs. This chain's CDR3 is CASSPVRILMNTEAFF. In DNA form, the CDR3 reads TGTGCCAGCTCACCAGTTCGTATCTTAATGAACACTGAAGCTTTCTTT. The entire variable domain, with the rest obtained from reference TRBV18 and TRBJ1-1, is as follows: NAGVMQNPRHLVRRRGQEARLRCSPMKGHSHVYWYRQLPEEGLKFMVYLQKENIIDESGMPKERFSAEFPKEGPSILRIQQVVRGDSAAYFCASSPVRILMNTEAFFGQGTRLTVV.